Given below is one T cell receptor beta chain in context. No antigen is known for it. Per-base qualities were not stored, and no clone one base away is much larger. In light of the paper, this sample's time point label describes: baseline before first vaccination. Vaccinee samples were obtained from the UK trials COV001 and COV002, which included a single-blind randomized controlled phase 2/3 trial of AZD1222 (ChAdOx1 nCoV-19) in healthy adults. Trial participant PBMC samples were collected at day 0 and day 28 after the second dose for TCRbeta chain sequencing. The CDR3 regions of human TCRbeta chains were analyzed by immunosequencing. The authors' analysis ran thus. TCRs in the repertoires were matched against a reference library of SARS-CoV-2-specific TCRs that had been generated with the MIRA antigen-specificity platform. Breadth meant the fraction of unique TCRs that were SARS-CoV-2-associated, whereas depth meant the fraction of total T cells that were SARS-CoV-2-associated. Using the MIRA data, each spike-specific TCR was mapped to the spike region that the TCR reacts to and placed in a CD4 or CD8 class. Log10-transformed breadth and depth values were compared by one-way ANOVA with Sidak's multiple comparisons tests. TCRdb stores this immuneACCESS table with in-frame sequences only. Part of the clones is absent; in the studies checked, under half of the shortfall reflects unresolved V genes, and no reason is known for the rest. The V and J calls and clone size come from that table; D and trimming were worked out from the DNA. This sample is represented by 130,000 to 150,000 clones; around 90% of them were singletons. The leading ten clones occupy around 5% of the sample.

These data are taken from a study of T cell responses to AZD1222 COVID-19 vaccine (dated by TCRdb to the early 2020s). About the full investigation: AZD1222 recipients whose second dose came at about 4 weeks and those whose second dose came at about 12 weeks were combined into one group, since spike-specific TCR depth and breadth did not differ between the two schedules. A total of approximately 230 trial participants underwent TCR sequencing, of whom about 210 received two doses of AZD1222 and about 25 received two doses of the MenACWY control vaccine. Trial participants were enrolled by age into 18-55, 56-69 and 70-plus year subgroups, with approximately 160, 26 and 62 TCR-sequenced participants respectively. The paper's findings and limits, for the study overall: In the small 56-69-year group, the increase in depth fell short of significance, most likely because of low power. Because no day 14 peak-response samples were available, repertoires were characterized only after the peak T cell response. Nearly half of unique spike-specific TCRs reportedly recognized epitopes outside regions mutated in the B.1.351 and B.1.1.7 variants. Most participants were white British and females outnumbered males, and the authors suggested that clonal diversity may have been underestimated. Conclusions about previously exposed vaccinees are limited because only a handful of AZD1222 recipients were SARS-CoV-2 seropositive at baseline. The vaccine-associated CD4 TCRs covered the entire spike protein, and the dominant responses fell in regions 160-218 and 743-854. A significant rise in spike-specific TCR breadth and depth was observed after two AZD1222 doses relative to day 0 and relative to MenACWY recipients.

CDR3 length: 13 amino acids, cysteine to phenylalanine. This entry keeps only the CDR3 DNA: 39 bases, framed from base 1. V is trimmed back by 5 bases and J by 5 bases, and the junction contains 2 bases that no gene match accounts for. CDR1 MNHEY and CDR2 SVGEGT are derived from the germline V gene. This chain is built from TRBV6-2 or TRBV6-3 and TRBJ2-4; TRBD1 fits 8 bases in the junction. The receptor was isolated from an adult in good health. Sequencing used peripheral blood, obtained on day 0 of AZD1222 vaccination. The bases read TGTGCCAGCAGTGGACAGGGCCAAAACATTCAGTACTTC. Translation gives CASSGQGQNIQYF.